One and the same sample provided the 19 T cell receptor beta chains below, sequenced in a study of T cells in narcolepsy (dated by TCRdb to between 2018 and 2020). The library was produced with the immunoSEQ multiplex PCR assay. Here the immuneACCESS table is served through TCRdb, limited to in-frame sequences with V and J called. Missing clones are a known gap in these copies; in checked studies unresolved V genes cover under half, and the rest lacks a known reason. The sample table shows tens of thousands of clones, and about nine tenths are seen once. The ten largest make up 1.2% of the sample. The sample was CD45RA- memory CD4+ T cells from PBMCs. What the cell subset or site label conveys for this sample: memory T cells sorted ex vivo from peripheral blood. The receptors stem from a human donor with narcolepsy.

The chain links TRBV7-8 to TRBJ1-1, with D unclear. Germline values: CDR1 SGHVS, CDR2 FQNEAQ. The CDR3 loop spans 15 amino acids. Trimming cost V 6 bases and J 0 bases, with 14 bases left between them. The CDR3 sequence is CASSIGFTMNTEAFF. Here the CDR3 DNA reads TGTGCCAGCAGTATTGGGTTCACCATGAACACTGAAGCTTTCTTT.

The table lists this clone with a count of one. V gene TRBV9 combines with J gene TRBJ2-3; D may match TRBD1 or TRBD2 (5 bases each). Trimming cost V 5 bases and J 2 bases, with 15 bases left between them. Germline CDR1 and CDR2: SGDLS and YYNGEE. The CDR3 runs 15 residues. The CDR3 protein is CASSPSGAYTDTQYF. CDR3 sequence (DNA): TGTGCCAGCAGTCCGTCCGGGGCTTACACAGATACGCAGTATTTT.

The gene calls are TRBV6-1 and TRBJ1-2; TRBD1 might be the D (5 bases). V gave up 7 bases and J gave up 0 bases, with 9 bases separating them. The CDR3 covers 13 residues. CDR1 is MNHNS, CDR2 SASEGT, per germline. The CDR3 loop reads CASKETANYGYTF. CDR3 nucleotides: TGTGCCAGCAAAGAGACAGCTAACTATGGCTACACCTTC.

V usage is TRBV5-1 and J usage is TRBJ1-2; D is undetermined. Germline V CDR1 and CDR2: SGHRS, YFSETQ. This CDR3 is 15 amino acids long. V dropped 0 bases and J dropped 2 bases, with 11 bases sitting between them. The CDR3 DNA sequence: TGCGCCAGCAGCTTGGGTCCCGAAAGAAACTATGGCTACACCTTC. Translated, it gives CASSLGPERNYGYTF.

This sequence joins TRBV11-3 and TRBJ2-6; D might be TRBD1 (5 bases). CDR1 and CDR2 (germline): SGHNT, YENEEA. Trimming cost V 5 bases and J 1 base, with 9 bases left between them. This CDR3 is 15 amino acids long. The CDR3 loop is CASSRAGSGANVLTF. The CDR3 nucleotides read TGTGCCAGCAGCCGCGCAGGGTCTGGGGCCAACGTCCTGACTTTC.

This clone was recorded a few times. CDR3 coding DNA: TGTGCCATCAGTGAGTCGCAGGTAGAGACCCAGTACTTC. Amino acid sequence: CAISESQVETQYF. This chain links TRBV10-3 with TRBJ2-5; D is unclear. CDR1 is ENHRY, CDR2 SYGVKD, per germline. The CDR3 sequence is 13 residues long. Trimming took off 0 bases at V and 4 bases at J, with 6 bases between the two ends.

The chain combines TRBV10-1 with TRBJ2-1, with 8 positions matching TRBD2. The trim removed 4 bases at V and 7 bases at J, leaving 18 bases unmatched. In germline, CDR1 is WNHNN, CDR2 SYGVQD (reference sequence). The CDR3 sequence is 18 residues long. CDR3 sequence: CASSGQFGTRGEGNEQFF. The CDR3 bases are TGCGCCAGCAGTGGGCAATTCGGGACTAGGGGGGAAGGGAATGAGCAGTTCTTC.

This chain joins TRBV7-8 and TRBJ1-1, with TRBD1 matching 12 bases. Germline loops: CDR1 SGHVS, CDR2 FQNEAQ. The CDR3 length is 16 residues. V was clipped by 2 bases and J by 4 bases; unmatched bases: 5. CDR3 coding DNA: TGTGCCAGCAGCTTAAGGGACAGGGGGCTGTTCACTGAAGCTTTCTTT. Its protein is CASSLRDRGLFTEAFF.

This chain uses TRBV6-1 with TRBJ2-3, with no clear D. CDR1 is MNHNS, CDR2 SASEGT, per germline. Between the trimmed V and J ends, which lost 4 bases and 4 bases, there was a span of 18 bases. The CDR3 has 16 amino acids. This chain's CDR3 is CASSVLGPAKSDTQYF. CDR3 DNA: TGTGCCAGCAGTGTCCTTGGGCCCGCGAAATCAGATACGCAGTATTTT.

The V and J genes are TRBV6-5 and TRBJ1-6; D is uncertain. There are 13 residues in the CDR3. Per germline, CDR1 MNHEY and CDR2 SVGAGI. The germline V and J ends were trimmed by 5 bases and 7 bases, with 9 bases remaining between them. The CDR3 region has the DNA TGTGCCAGCAGTCGGACGGAAAATTCACCCCTCCACTTT. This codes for CASSRTENSPLHF.

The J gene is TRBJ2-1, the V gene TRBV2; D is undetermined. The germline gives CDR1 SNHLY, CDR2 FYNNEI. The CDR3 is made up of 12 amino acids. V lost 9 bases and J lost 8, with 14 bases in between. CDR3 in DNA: TGTGCCAGGGGTATGGGCGGAGATGAGCAGTTCTTC. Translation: CARGMGGDEQFF.

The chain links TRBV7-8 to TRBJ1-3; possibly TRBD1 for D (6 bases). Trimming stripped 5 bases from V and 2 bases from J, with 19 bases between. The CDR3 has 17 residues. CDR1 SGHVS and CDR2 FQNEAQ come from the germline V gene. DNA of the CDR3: TGTGCCAGCAGCCCGGGCCTGGACAGACGCGCTGGAAACACCATATATTTT. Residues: CASSPGLDRRAGNTIYF.

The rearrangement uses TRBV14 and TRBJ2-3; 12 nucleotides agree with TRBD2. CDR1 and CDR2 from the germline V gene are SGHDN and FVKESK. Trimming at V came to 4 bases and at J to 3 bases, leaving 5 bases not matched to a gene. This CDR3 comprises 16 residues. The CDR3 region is CASSLLAGGLTDTQYF. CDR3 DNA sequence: TGTGCCAGCAGCCTCCTAGCGGGGGGGCTAACAGATACGCAGTATTTT.

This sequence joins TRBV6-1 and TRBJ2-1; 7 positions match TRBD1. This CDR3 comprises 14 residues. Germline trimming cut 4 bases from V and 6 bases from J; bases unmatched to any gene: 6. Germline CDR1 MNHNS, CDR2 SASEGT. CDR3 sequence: CASSGGGALNEQFF. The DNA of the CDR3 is TGTGCCAGCAGTGGAGGGGGCGCGCTCAATGAGCAGTTCTTC.

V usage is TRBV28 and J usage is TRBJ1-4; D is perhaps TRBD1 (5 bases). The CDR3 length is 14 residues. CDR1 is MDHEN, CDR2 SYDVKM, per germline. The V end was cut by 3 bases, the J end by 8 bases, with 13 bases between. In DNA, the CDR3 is TGTGCCAGCAGTTTCGGAGGGAAGGGGGAAAAACTGTTTTTT. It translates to CASSFGGKGEKLFF.

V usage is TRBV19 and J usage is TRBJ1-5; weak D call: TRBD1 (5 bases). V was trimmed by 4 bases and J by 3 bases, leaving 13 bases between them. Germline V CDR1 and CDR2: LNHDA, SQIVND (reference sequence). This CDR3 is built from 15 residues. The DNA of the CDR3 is TGTGCCAGTAGTAGGGACGGAAGACCCAATCAGCCCCAGCATTTT. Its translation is CASSRDGRPNQPQHF. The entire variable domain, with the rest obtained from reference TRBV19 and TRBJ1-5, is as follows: DGGITQSPKYLFRKEGQNVTLSCEQNLNHDAMYWYRQDPGQGLRLIYYSQIVNDFQKGDIAEGYSVSREKKESFPLTVTSAQKNPTAFYLCASSRDGRPNQPQHFGDGTRLSIL.

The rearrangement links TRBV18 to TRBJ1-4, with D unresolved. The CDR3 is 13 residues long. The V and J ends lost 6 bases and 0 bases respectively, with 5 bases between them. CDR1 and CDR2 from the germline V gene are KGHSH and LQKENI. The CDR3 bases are TGTGCCAGCTCTTATGCAACTAATGAAAAACTGTTTTTT. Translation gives CASSYATNEKLFF.

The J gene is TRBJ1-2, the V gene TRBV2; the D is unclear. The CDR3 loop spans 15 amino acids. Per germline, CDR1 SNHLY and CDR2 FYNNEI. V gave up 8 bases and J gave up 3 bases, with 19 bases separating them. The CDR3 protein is CASCPTRYADYGYTF. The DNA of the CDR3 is TGTGCCAGCTGCCCCACTAGATACGCCGACTATGGCTACACCTTC.

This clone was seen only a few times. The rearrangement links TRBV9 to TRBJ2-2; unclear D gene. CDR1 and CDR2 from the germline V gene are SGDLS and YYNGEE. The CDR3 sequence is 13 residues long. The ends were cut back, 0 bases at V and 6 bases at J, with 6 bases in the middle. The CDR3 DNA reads TGTGCCAGCAGCGTAGGAGGTTCCGGGGAGCTGTTTTTT. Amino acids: CASSVGGSGELFF.